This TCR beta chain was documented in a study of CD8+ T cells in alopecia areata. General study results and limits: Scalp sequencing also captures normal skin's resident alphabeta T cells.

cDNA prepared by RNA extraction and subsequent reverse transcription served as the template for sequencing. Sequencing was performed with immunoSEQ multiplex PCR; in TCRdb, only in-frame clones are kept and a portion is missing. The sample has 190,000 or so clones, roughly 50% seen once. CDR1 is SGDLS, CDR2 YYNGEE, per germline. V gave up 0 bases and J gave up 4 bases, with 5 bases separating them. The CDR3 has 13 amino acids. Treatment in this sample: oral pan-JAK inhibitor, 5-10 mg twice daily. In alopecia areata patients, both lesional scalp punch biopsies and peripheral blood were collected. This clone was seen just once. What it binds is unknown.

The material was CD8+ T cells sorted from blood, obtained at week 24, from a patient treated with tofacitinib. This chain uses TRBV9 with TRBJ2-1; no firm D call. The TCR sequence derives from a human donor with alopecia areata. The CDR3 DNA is TGTGCCAGCAGCGTAGCGAAATACAATGAGCAGTTCTTC. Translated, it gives CASSVAKYNEQFF.